The 18 T cell receptor beta chains below come from one sample, sequenced in a study of pediatric ulcerative colitis. Generated by immunoSEQ multiplex PCR, the TCRdb table keeps only in-frame clones and is missing some. The sample shows about 64,000 clones, 70% to 80% of them seen only once. Input material: blood. Source of these receptors: a boy younger than 18 with moderate ulcerative colitis.

This clone was seen just once. The chain combines TRBV27 with TRBJ2-5; 8 bases fit TRBD1. Germline V CDR1 and CDR2: MNHEY, SMNVEV (reference sequence). This CDR3 is 16 amino acids long. V lost 4 bases, J lost 5 bases, and 12 bases stayed unmatched. For the CDR3, the DNA is TGTGCCAGCAGTTACCTCAGGGGGCCCGCGGTGGAGACCCAGTACTTC. Its translation: CASSYLRGPAVETQYF.

This chain connects TRBV10-3 to TRBJ2-1; D may be TRBD2 (5 bases). Germline V gene sequence: CDR1 ENHRY, CDR2 SYGVKD. Trimming stripped 2 bases from V and 10 bases from J, with 12 bases between. This CDR3 contains 13 residues. As DNA, the CDR3 is TGTGCCATCAGTGAGGCACTAGTCATCGAGCAGTTCTTC. Encoded protein: CAISEALVIEQFF.

The chain uses TRBV11-3 and TRBJ1-3; possibly TRBD1 for D (5 bases). Trimming stripped 1 base from V and 0 bases from J, with 7 bases between. This CDR3 contains 15 residues. Germline CDR1 is SGHNT and CDR2 is YENEEA. The CDR3 loop reads CASSLGDGSGNTIYF. Written as DNA, the CDR3 is TGTGCCAGCAGCTTAGGGGACGGCTCTGGAAACACCATATATTTT. The variable domain in full, completed from reference TRBV11-3 and TRBJ1-3, reads EAGVVQSPRYKIIEKKQPVAFWCNPISGHNTLYWYLQNLGQGPELLIRYENEEAVDDSQLPKDRFSAERLKGVDSTLKIQPAELGDSAVYLCASSLGDGSGNTIYFGEGSWLTVV.

V and J are TRBV11-2 and TRBJ2-1, with 8 bases that match TRBD1. With V trimmed by 4 bases and J by 3 bases, 5 bases remained unmatched. From germline, CDR1 is SGHAT and CDR2 FQNNGV. The CDR3 is 15 amino acids. The CDR3 DNA reads TGTGCCAGCAGCTGGACGGGGACAGGCTACAATGAGCAGTTCTTC. Its protein product is CASSWTGTGYNEQFF.

This rearrangement joins TRBV4-2 to TRBJ1-3; D not resolved. The CDR3 length is 18 residues. Germline loops: CDR1 LGHNA, CDR2 YNFKEQ. V shed 1 base and J shed 3 bases, with 19 bases lying between them. Here the CDR3 DNA reads TGTGCCAGCAGCCAAGCCAGCACGAACGGGCCTAGTGGAAACACCATATATTTT. Its protein is CASSQASTNGPSGNTIYF.

This chain joins TRBV15 and TRBJ2-1, with D possibly matching TRBD1 (5 bases). The CDR3 totals 16 residues. Germline V gene sequence: CDR1 LNHNV, CDR2 YYDKDF (reference sequence). The V end lost 0 bases, the J end lost 1 base, and 10 bases lay between the germline ends. Written as DNA, the CDR3 is TGTGCCACCAGCAGAGATCTTGGGGCTTCCTACAATGAGCAGTTCTTC. Amino acids: CATSRDLGASYNEQFF.

The CDR3 coding sequence is TGTGCCAGCAGCCAAGGCGGGAGTGATGTTCGAAACGAGCAGTACTTC. This gives the protein CASSQGGSDVRNEQYF. V and J are TRBV4-2 and TRBJ2-7, with TRBD2 identical over 7 bases. Trimming took 1 base from V and 5 from J; bases not matched to a gene: 11. Germline V CDR1 and CDR2: LGHNA, YNFKEQ. The CDR3 runs to 16 residues.

The chain uses TRBV7-3 and TRBJ1-2; D ambiguous. There are 13 residues in the CDR3. V was pared by 2 bases and J by 4 bases, with 8 bases between. Germline V gene data show CDR1 as SGHTA and CDR2 as FQGTGA. CDR3 in amino acids: CASSLGHTYGYTF. Here the CDR3 DNA reads TGTGCCAGCAGCTTAGGGCATACCTATGGCTACACCTTC.

The chain combines TRBV27 with TRBJ2-5, with TRBD2 matching 7 bases. The V segment lost 7 bases and the J segment 1 base; nucleotides outside the gene matches: 12. Germline loops: CDR1 MNHEY, CDR2 SMNVEV (reference sequence). The CDR3 consists of 16 residues. CDR3 sequence: CASTNIGRGRQETQYF. The CDR3 nucleotides are TGTGCCAGCACAAATATAGGGAGGGGTCGCCAAGAGACCCAGTACTTC.

The sample holds a few counts of this clone. V gene TRBV9 combines with J gene TRBJ1-6; D is possibly TRBD1 (5 bases). The CDR3 contains 16 residues. Trimming cost V 0 bases and J 7 bases, with 14 bases left between them. Germline CDR1 and CDR2: SGDLS and YYNGEE. CDR3 nucleotides: TGTGCCAGCAGCGTAGCTCTGGGACGGGCAAATTCACCCCTCCACTTT. This sequence encodes CASSVALGRANSPLHF.

This clone was recorded once. The genes are TRBV6-5 and TRBJ2-7; D is ambiguous. This CDR3 region has 15 residues. Deletions cut 5 bases from V and 3 bases from J, with 17 bases between. Germline assignment: CDR1 MNHEY and CDR2 SVGAGI. CDR3 in amino acids: CASSSRTSNFYEQYF. In DNA, the CDR3 is TGTGCCAGCAGTAGCAGGACGTCGAACTTCTACGAGCAGTACTTC.

The chain is built from TRBV7-7 and TRBJ2-1, with TRBD1 identical over 10 bases. With V trimmed by 3 bases and J by 2 bases, 1 base remained unmatched. The CDR3 runs to 15 residues. The germline V gene has CDR1 SSHAT and CDR2 FNYEAQ (reference sequence). The CDR3 sequence: CASSFGTGAYNEQFF. As DNA, the CDR3 is TGTGCCAGCAGCTTTGGGACAGGGGCCTACAATGAGCAGTTCTTC.

The V and J genes are TRBV5-1 and TRBJ2-1; tentative D call: TRBD2 (5 bases). CDR3 length: 16 residues. V gave up 0 bases and J gave up 6 bases, with 16 bases separating them. Per the germline V gene, CDR1 is SGHRS and CDR2 is YFSETQ. Written as DNA, the CDR3 is TGCGCCAGCAGCTTGGTCCTATCGGGGATGTCCAATGAGCAGTTCTTC. It yields the protein CASSLVLSGMSNEQFF.

Remarks on this clone: The junction departs from germline at one end; a sequencing error may be responsible. V is TRBV29-1 and J is TRBJ1-4; weak D call: TRBD1 (5 bases). In germline, CDR1 is SQVTM, CDR2 ANQGSEA. The CDR3 is made up of 14 amino acids. The CDR3 spells CSVEQGIRSFVFLF. CDR3 in DNA: TGCAGCGTTGAACAGGGAATTCGGTCTTTCGTTTTCCTTTTT.

The genes are TRBV7-2 and TRBJ1-2, with no clear D. The length of the CDR3 is 13 residues. Germline V CDR1 and CDR2: SGHTA, FQGNSA. Trimming left V 7 bases short and J 8 bases short, with 17 bases between. CDR3 in amino acids: CASNEHGVWGYTF. The CDR3 DNA reads TGTGCCAGCAACGAGCACGGGGTATGGGGCTACACCTTC.

J is TRBJ1-5 and V is TRBV18; perhaps TRBD1 as D (5 bases). The CDR3 is made up of 16 amino acids. Germline V lookup: CDR1 KGHSH, CDR2 LQKENI. Trimming shortened V by 2 bases and J by 2 bases, and 13 bases separated the two germline ends. In DNA, the CDR3 is TGTGCCAGCTCACCAGCCGGGACTACGGGCAATCAGCCCCAGCATTTT. Protein sequence: CASSPAGTTGNQPQHF.

V is TRBV27 and J is TRBJ1-2; TRBD1 is a possible D gene (6 bases). CDR3 size: 15 residues. V lost 2 bases and J 4 bases, leaving 14 bases between the germline ends. Per germline, CDR1 MNHEY and CDR2 SMNVEV (reference sequence). The CDR3 DNA reads as TGTGCCAGCAGTTTAAAAGGGGACAAAAGCTATGGCTACACCTTC. Translating it yields CASSLKGDKSYGYTF.

The chain links TRBV4-1 to TRBJ2-3; TRBD2 matches at 9 bases. The CDR3 extends over 16 amino acids. Germline values: CDR1 MGHRA, CDR2 YSYEKL. V was clipped by 1 base and J by 1 base; unmatched bases: 3. As DNA, the CDR3 is TGCGCCAGCAGCCAAGTATTAGCGGGGGGCACAGATACGCAGTATTTT. Its protein is CASSQVLAGGTDTQYF.